The 21 T cell receptor beta chains presented below share a single source sample, sequenced in a study of technical replicates of blood from a handful of donors. The assay was immunoSEQ multiplex PCR, and TCRdb's table has in-frame clones only and misses some. In the table there are tens of thousands of clones, approximately 94% of which are singletons. The specimen was T cells isolated from PBMCs. The receptors shown here come from a human donor in good health.

The V and J genes are TRBV20-1 and TRBJ2-7, with D unresolved. This CDR3 spans 10 amino acids. The V end was cut by 6 bases, the J end by 4 bases, with 7 bases between. The V gene's germline CDR1 is DFQATT and CDR2 SNEGSKA (reference sequence). DNA of the CDR3: TGCAGTGCCCAGATTTACGAGCAGTACTTC. Translating it yields CSAQIYEQYF.

The chain links TRBV5-4 to TRBJ2-1; D is perhaps TRBD2 (5 bases). CDR1 and CDR2 from the germline V gene are SGHNT and YYREEE (reference sequence). The ends were cut back, 5 bases at V and 5 bases at J, with 8 bases in the middle. The CDR3 has 12 residues. CDR3 bases: TGTGCCAGCAGACCGGGGAACAATGAGCAGTTCTTC. Translation gives CASRPGNNEQFF.

The chain joins TRBV6-5 to TRBJ2-7; 10 nucleotides match TRBD2. CDR1 and CDR2 (germline): MNHEY, SVGAGI. This CDR3 comprises 14 residues. V gave up 4 bases and J gave up 3 bases; unmatched junction bases: 3. The CDR3 nucleotides read TGTGCCAGCAGTTGGACTAGCGGTTACTACGAGCAGTACTTC. This gives the protein CASSWTSGYYEQYF.

The chain combines TRBV9 with TRBJ2-1; perhaps TRBD2 as D (6 bases). V lost 4 bases, J lost 5 bases, and 19 bases lay in between. This CDR3 region has 16 residues. Germline V gene lookup returns CDR1 SGDLS and CDR2 YYNGEE. The chain's CDR3 is CASSPFRRESHNEQFF. CDR3 nucleotides: TGTGCCAGCAGCCCTTTCCGACGGGAGAGCCACAATGAGCAGTTCTTC.

This chain links TRBV29-1 with TRBJ2-3, with TRBD2 matching over 8 bases. Unmatched junction bases numbered 11, after V lost 2 bases and J lost 7 bases. Germline V gives CDR1 SQVTM, CDR2 ANQGSEA. The CDR3 runs to 15 residues. CDR3 nucleotides: TGCAGCGTTGAAAGGGAGCGGGAGATTTTCTATACGCAGTATTTT. Its translation is CSVEREREIFYTQYF.

The CDR3: CASSPRTAGNFNEKLFF. The CDR3 DNA reads TGTGCCAGCAGCCCCAGGACAGCCGGGAATTTTAATGAAAAACTGTTTTTT. The chain joins TRBV11-3 to TRBJ1-4; tentative D call: TRBD1 (6 bases). Trimming left V 5 bases short and J 4 bases short, with 20 bases between. The CDR3 has 17 amino acids. CDR1 and CDR2 from the germline V gene are SGHNT and YENEEA.

This chain uses TRBV19 with TRBJ2-1; no reliable D call. Germline V gene sequence: CDR1 LNHDA, CDR2 SQIVND (reference sequence). The CDR3 runs 15 residues. Trimming pared 4 bases from V and 6 bases from J, leaving 16 bases between. The CDR3 here is CASSTTSNPSNEQFF. DNA for the CDR3: TGTGCCAGTAGTACTACCTCTAACCCTTCCAATGAGCAGTTCTTC. The entire variable domain, with the rest obtained from reference TRBV19 and TRBJ2-1, is as follows: DGGITQSPKYLFRKEGQNVTLSCEQNLNHDAMYWYRQDPGQGLRLIYYSQIVNDFQKGDIAEGYSVSREKKESFPLTVTSAQKNPTAFYLCASSTTSNPSNEQFFGPGTRLTVL.

The chain couples TRBV9 to TRBJ2-2, with TRBD2 matching 9 bases. The length of the CDR3 is 16 residues. V was pared by 0 bases and J by 6 bases, with 6 bases of the junction left unmatched. Germline V gene sequence: CDR1 SGDLS, CDR2 YYNGEE. The CDR3 DNA sequence: TGTGCCAGCAGCGTAGTCCTAGCGGGAATAGCCGGGGAGCTGTTTTTT. As protein: CASSVVLAGIAGELFF. The complete variable domain, with remaining parts taken from reference TRBV9 and TRBJ2-2, reads DSGVTQTPKHLITATGQRVTLRCSPRSGDLSVYWYQQSLDQGLQFLIQYYNGEERAKGNILERFSAQQFPDLHSELNLSSLELGDSALYFCASSVVLAGIAGELFFGEGSRLTVL.

This chain joins TRBV4-1 and TRBJ1-2, with D tentatively TRBD1 (6 bases). The CDR3 is made up of 14 amino acids. The germline gives CDR1 MGHRA, CDR2 YSYEKL. V lost 4 bases, J lost 8 bases, and 17 bases lay in between. This CDR3 is CASSPKTGRRGYTF. The CDR3 nucleotides are TGCGCCAGCAGCCCTAAAACAGGGAGACGAGGCTACACCTTC.

The genes are TRBV5-4 and TRBJ2-5, with TRBD1 identical over 8 bases. The CDR3 covers 14 residues. The germline gives CDR1 SGHNT, CDR2 YYREEE (reference sequence). The V and J ends lost 5 bases and 5 bases, in that order; junction bases with no gene match: 8. The CDR3: CASSKTGEWETQYF. DNA of the CDR3: TGTGCCAGCAGTAAGACAGGGGAATGGGAGACCCAGTACTTC.

The chain uses TRBV11-3 and TRBJ2-5, with D maybe TRBD1 (6 bases). The CDR3 extends over 16 amino acids. CDR1 and CDR2 (germline): SGHNT, YENEEA. V was cut by 5 bases and J by 1 base, with 17 bases left in between. The CDR3 DNA reads TGTGCCAGCAGCGAAGGGGACAAGTTCCCCCAAGAGACCCAGTACTTC. Translating it yields CASSEGDKFPQETQYF.

The rearrangement uses TRBV7-6 and TRBJ2-5, with 9 nucleotides matching TRBD1. Germline V gives CDR1 SGHVS, CDR2 FNYEAQ. CDR3 length equals 15 residues. Trimming at V came to 5 bases and at J to 4 bases, leaving 8 bases not matched to a gene. The CDR3 nucleotides are TGTGCCAGCAGCGCCGGGACAGGGAGGGCAGAGACCCAGTACTTC. This translates into CASSAGTGRAETQYF. The full variable domain, completed using reference TRBV7-6 and TRBJ2-5, is GAGVSQSPRYKVTKRGQDVALRCDPISGHVSLYWYRQALGQGPEFLTYFNYEAQQDKSGLPNDRFSAERPEGSISTLTIQRTEQRDSAMYRCASSAGTGRAETQYFGPGTRLLVL.

This clone was counted between two and nine times. V usage is TRBV6-1 and J usage is TRBJ1-4, with D unclear. The V and J ends lost 6 bases and 3 bases respectively, with 11 bases between them. The CDR3 is 14 amino acids. Per germline, CDR1 MNHNS and CDR2 SASEGT. The CDR3 is CASSVLRPNEKLFF. The CDR3 nucleotides are TGTGCCAGCAGCGTCCTCCGTCCTAATGAAAAACTGTTTTTT.

The V call is TRBV10-2, the J call TRBJ2-7; 9 bases agree with TRBD2. The germline V gene has CDR1 WSHSY and CDR2 SAAADI. The length of the CDR3 is 14 residues. With 4 bases clipped from V and 7 bases from J, the junction kept 8 bases outside the gene matches. The CDR3 nucleotides are TGCGCCAGCAGTGCCTGGCGGGGGGGGTCGGAGCAGTACTTC. Encoded protein: CASSAWRGGSEQYF.

The chain couples TRBV2 to TRBJ2-7, with D perhaps TRBD1 (6 bases). This CDR3 has 14 amino acids. The V gene's germline CDR1 is SNHLY and CDR2 FYNNEI. The germline V and J ends were trimmed by 3 bases and 3 bases, with 12 bases remaining between them. The CDR3 region has the DNA TGTGCCAGCAGTGACTGGACAGATCTCTACGAGCAGTACTTC. This gives the protein CASSDWTDLYEQYF.

As to this clone: Compared with germline, one end of the junction differs, possibly owing to a read error. The chain joins TRBV4-1 to TRBJ1-1; TRBD1 might be the D (5 bases). The germline V gene has CDR1 MGHRA and CDR2 YSYEKL. The CDR3 is made up of 11 amino acids. Here the CDR3 reads CASSLDTEVFF. CDR3 in DNA: TGCGCCAGCAGCCTGGACACTGAAGTTTTCTTT.

The genes are TRBV5-4 and TRBJ2-1; D is possibly TRBD1 (6 bases). Germline V gene sequence: CDR1 SGHNT, CDR2 YYREEE (reference sequence). Trimming cost V 0 bases and J 6 bases, with 10 bases left between them. CDR3 length equals 14 residues. The CDR3 DNA reads TGTGCCAGCAGCTTGGGTGGGACACTCAATGAGCAGTTCTTC. Its translation is CASSLGGTLNEQFF.

The rearrangement joins TRBV11-3 to TRBJ2-1, with 8 bases identical to TRBD2. The V segment lost 5 bases and the J segment 6 bases; nucleotides outside the gene matches: 9. Per the germline V gene, CDR1 is SGHNT and CDR2 is YENEEA. The CDR3 is 15 residues long. The CDR3 coding sequence is TGTGCCAGCAGCCCCGGGAGGGCCCTTTTCAATGAGCAGTTCTTC. It is translated as CASSPGRALFNEQFF.

The rearrangement joins TRBV29-1 to TRBJ1-2; a possible D gene is TRBD1 (6 bases). V was clipped by 4 bases and J by 8 bases, with 20 bases between them. CDR1 SQVTM and CDR2 ANQGSEA come from the germline V gene. There are 14 residues in the CDR3. The CDR3 DNA reads as TGCAGCGTTGCCCCTTTACAGGGTTCGGGCGGCTACACCTTC. Translating gives CSVAPLQGSGGYTF.

The J gene is TRBJ1-1, the V gene TRBV7-9, with a possible D match to TRBD1 (5 bases). Germline-derived CDR1 and CDR2 are SEHNR and FQNEAQ (reference sequence). V was clipped by 5 bases and J by 10 bases, with 20 bases between them. This CDR3 spans 14 amino acids. This CDR3 is CASSPVQGPFGAFF. The CDR3 DNA follows: TGTGCCAGCAGCCCTGTCCAGGGCCCGTTTGGAGCTTTCTTT.

The chain joins TRBV2 to TRBJ1-2; 8 bases fit TRBD1. CDR1 and CDR2 (germline): SNHLY, FYNNEI. The CDR3 sequence is 14 residues long. The trim removed 3 bases at V and 8 bases at J, leaving 8 bases unmatched. In DNA, the CDR3 is TGTGCCAGCAGTGACAGGGGGCAGTGGATCGGCTACACCTTC. Translating gives CASSDRGQWIGYTF.